The T cell receptor beta chain under discussion was sequenced for a study of T cells in Graves' hyperthyroidism and ophthalmopathy. Not enrolled were patients with uncontrolled infection, other autoimmune disease, pregnancy or lactation. It was around 11 ml of fresh peripheral blood that supplied the PBMCs. This clonotype came up many times. What it recognizes is unknown. Template material for amplifying TCR beta CDR3 regions consisted of RNA transcripts. RT-PCR in the first round (using the HTBI primer set) targeted the TCR CDR3. TCRdb re-analysed the multiplex PCR reads in MiXCR, keeping a single row per CDR3 protein. In the table there are approximately 400,000 distinct CDR3 sequences, approximately 12% of which are singletons. Study-level results: Expanded thyroid clonotypes (above 0.001) were mostly also found in blood. The model made its ophthalmopathy prediction, and onset followed a median around 6.5 months later.

The source is a man aged 25-40 years with Graves' hyperthyroidism that later progressed to Graves' ophthalmopathy. The sample comprised blood.

The CDR3 protein is CASSLGPFGDTQYF. Here the CDR3 DNA reads TGTGCCAGCAGCTTGGGCCCCTTTGGGGATACGCAGTATTTT. The chain carries TRBV11-2 and TRBJ2-3; D gene uncertain. Germline assignment: CDR1 SGHAT and CDR2 FQNNGV. V gave up 3 bases and J gave up 6 bases, with 13 bases separating them. The CDR3 runs to 14 residues.